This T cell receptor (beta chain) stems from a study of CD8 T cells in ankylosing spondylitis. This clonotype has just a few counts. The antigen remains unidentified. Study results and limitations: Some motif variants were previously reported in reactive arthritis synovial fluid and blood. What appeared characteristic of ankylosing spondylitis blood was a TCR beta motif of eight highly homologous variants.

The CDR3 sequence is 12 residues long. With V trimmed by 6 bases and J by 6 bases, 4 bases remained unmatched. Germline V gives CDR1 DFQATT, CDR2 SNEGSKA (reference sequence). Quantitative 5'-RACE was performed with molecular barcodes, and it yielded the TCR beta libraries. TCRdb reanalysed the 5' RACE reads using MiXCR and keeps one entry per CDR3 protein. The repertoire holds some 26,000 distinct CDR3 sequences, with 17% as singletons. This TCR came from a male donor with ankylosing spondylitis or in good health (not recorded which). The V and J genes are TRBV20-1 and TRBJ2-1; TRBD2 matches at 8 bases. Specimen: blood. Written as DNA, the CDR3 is TGCAGTGCCCGGGGGGGGTTCAATGAGCAGTTCTTC. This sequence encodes CSARGGFNEQFF.